This T cell receptor (beta chain) was found in a study of cytomegalovirus exposure and HLA in healthy donors. Notes on the study in general: Specificity for CMV antigens was confirmed in vitro for a few of the CMV-associated chains. It was only CMV serostatus that was available as immune exposure information. Previous analysis showed most TCR beta V segments were productive about 87% or about 30% of the time. The dataset shows that most TCR sequences were rare, while some public TCRs occurred in many donors.

In its sample, this clone was seen a few times. Antigen: not known. This CDR3 is 14 amino acids long. Per the germline V gene, CDR1 is MDHEN and CDR2 is SYDVKM. The trim removed 6 bases at V and 6 bases at J, leaving 8 bases unmatched. Primers for the PCR totalled 60 Vbeta and 13 Jbeta. Using immunoSEQ multiplex PCR, the repertoire was profiled, and TCRdb retains in-frame clones only, with some absent. The table records 150,000 to 200,000 clones, roughly 83% of them present only once. Specimen: PBMCs. The chain employs TRBV28 and TRBJ2-5, with 9 bases fitting TRBD1. The source of this sequence is a woman in her fifties or sixties in good health and CMV-seronegative. The CDR3 coding sequence is TGTGCCAGCAGAACAGGGGGCGCCCAGAAGACCCAGTACTTC. This codes for CASRTGGAQKTQYF.